The 15 T cell receptor beta chains listed next were all sequenced from one sample in a study of cytomegalovirus exposure and HLA in healthy donors. Method: immunoSEQ multiplex PCR; TCRdb's copy keeps in-frame clones and lacks some. This repertoire shows more than 300,000 clones, 86% found once; its top ten account for under 0.85%. The sample comprised PBMCs. The receptor source for this set is a woman between 18 and 30 years old in good health and CMV-seronegative.

CDR3 residues: CASSQIAGVGTDTQYF. The DNA of the CDR3 is TGTGCCAGCAGCCAAATAGCGGGAGTTGGGACAGATACGCAGTATTTT. The chain joins TRBV4-2 to TRBJ2-3; 9 nucleotides match TRBD2. Trimming took 2 bases from V and 3 from J; bases not matched to a gene: 6. The CDR3 runs 16 residues. Germline V lookup: CDR1 LGHNA, CDR2 YNFKEQ.

The gene calls are TRBV6-1 and TRBJ2-3; D is unclear. The CDR3 has 14 residues. Germline lookup yields CDR1 MNHNS and CDR2 SASEGT. V gave up 7 bases and J gave up 3 bases, with 14 bases separating them. The CDR3 DNA follows: TGTGCCAGCACCCCCCTAGAGTCGACAGATACGCAGTATTTT. Amino acids: CASTPLESTDTQYF.

V gene TRBV2 combines with J gene TRBJ2-6, with D possibly being TRBD2 (5 bases). The germline V gene encodes CDR1 SNHLY and CDR2 FYNNEI. The CDR3 consists of 15 residues. Between the trimmed V and J ends, which lost 3 bases and 0 bases, there was a span of 6 bases. CDR3 in DNA: TGTGCCAGCAGTGAGGGGAGCTCTGGGGCCAACGTCCTGACTTTC. As protein: CASSEGSSGANVLTF.

V gene TRBV5-1 combines with J gene TRBJ2-7; 7 bases match TRBD1. Trimming cost V 4 bases and J 2 bases; bases outside gene matches: 9. Germline V lookup: CDR1 SGHRS, CDR2 YFSETQ. The CDR3 is 15 residues long. For the CDR3, the DNA is TGCGCCAGCAGCGTGGGCCGGGACAGTACCTACGAGCAGTACTTC. It translates to CASSVGRDSTYEQYF.

This chain uses TRBV2 with TRBJ2-7; 8 nucleotides match TRBD1. This CDR3 region has 14 residues. CDR1 is SNHLY, CDR2 FYNNEI, per germline. Trimming at V came to 2 bases and at J to 4 bases, leaving 4 bases not matched to a gene. CDR3 region: CASSELGQGYEQYF. The DNA for the CDR3 is TGTGCCAGCAGTGAATTAGGACAGGGTTACGAGCAGTACTTC. Full variable domain (outside the CDR3, taken from reference TRBV2 and TRBJ2-7): EPEVTQTPSHQVTQMGQEVILRCVPISNHLYFYWYRQILGQKVEFLVSFYNNEISEKSEIFDDQFSVERPDGSNFTLKIRSTKLEDSAMYFCASSELGQGYEQYFGPGTRLTVT.

This clone was found once. The chain couples TRBV5-1 to TRBJ2-6; maybe TRBD1 (5 bases). Per the germline V gene, CDR1 is SGHRS and CDR2 is YFSETQ. Deletions cut 0 bases from V and 2 bases from J, with 12 bases between. The CDR3 spans 17 residues. CDR3 sequence: CASSLGSRVAGANVLTF. CDR3 nucleotides: TGCGCCAGCAGCTTGGGGTCCAGGGTAGCTGGGGCCAACGTCCTGACTTTC. Combining the CDR3 with reference TRBV5-1 and TRBJ2-6 gives the whole variable domain KAGVTQTPRYLIKTRGQQVTLSCSPISGHRSVSWYQQTPGQGLQFLFEYFSETQRNKGNFPGRFSGRQFSNSRSEMNVSTLELGDSALYLCASSLGSRVAGANVLTFGAGSRLTVL.

In its sample, this clone was seen once. This sequence joins TRBV7-6 and TRBJ2-7; TRBD2 aligns across 12 bases. CDR3 length: 15 amino acids. The J segment lost 4 bases and the V segment lost 5 bases, leaving 6 bases of the junction unmatched. Germline CDR1 SGHVS, CDR2 FNYEAQ. For the CDR3, the DNA is TGTGCCAGCAGCCCCCGGACTAGCGGGATATACGAGCAGTACTTC. Its protein product is CASSPRTSGIYEQYF.

The genes are TRBV11-3 and TRBJ2-7; TRBD1 is a possible D gene (6 bases). Germline CDR1 is SGHNT and CDR2 is YENEEA. The CDR3 covers 15 residues. Trimming removed 4 bases from V and 0 bases from J, with 13 bases in between. CDR3 DNA: TGTGCCAGCAGCTCCTCGACAGGAGACTCCTACGAGCAGTACTTC. Its translation is CASSSSTGDSYEQYF. The full variable domain, with the rest looked up from reference TRBV11-3 and TRBJ2-7, is EAGVVQSPRYKIIEKKQPVAFWCNPISGHNTLYWYLQNLGQGPELLIRYENEEAVDDSQLPKDRFSAERLKGVDSTLKIQPAELGDSAVYLCASSSSTGDSYEQYFGPGTRLTVT.

This clone was recorded only once. The rearrangement joins TRBV9 to TRBJ1-1; D uncertain. The V and J ends lost 0 bases and 2 bases respectively, with 5 bases between them. This CDR3 is built from 13 residues. Germline CDR1 and CDR2: SGDLS and YYNGEE. The CDR3 DNA is TGTGCCAGCAGCGTAGAACATAACACTGAAGCTTTCTTT. It translates to CASSVEHNTEAFF.

The V call is TRBV25-1, the J call TRBJ2-1; TRBD1 aligns across 9 bases. The J segment lost 7 bases and the V segment lost 6 bases, leaving 7 bases of the junction unmatched. The CDR3 consists of 14 residues. Germline CDR1 and CDR2: MGHDK and SYGVNS. The CDR3 DNA reads as TGTGCCAGCAGCTTGACAGGGGGTACGAATGAGCAGTTCTTC. Protein: CASSLTGGTNEQFF. The full variable domain, rest sourced from reference TRBV25-1 and TRBJ2-1, is EADIYQTPRYLVIGTGKKITLECSQTMGHDKMYWYQQDPGMELHLIHYSYGVNSTEKGDLSSESTVSRIRTEHFPLTLESARPSHTSQYLCASSLTGGTNEQFFGPGTRLTVL.

This clone occurred once. This may be a read error: a much more frequent sequence differs by one nucleotide. Other nucleotide sequences from this sample produce the same CDR3. The rearrangement uses TRBV5-4 and TRBJ2-7; D remains ambiguous. Trimming stripped 3 bases from V and 1 base from J, with 2 bases between. The germline V gene encodes CDR1 SGHNT and CDR2 YYREEE (reference sequence). CDR3 length: 11 residues. CDR3 nucleotides: TGTGCCAGCAGCTCTTCCTACGAGCAGTACTTC. Translated, it gives CASSSSYEQYF. The full variable domain, completed using reference TRBV5-4 and TRBJ2-7, is ETGVTQSPTHLIKTRGQQVTLRCSSQSGHNTVSWYQQALGQGPQFIFQYYREEENGRGNFPPRFSGLQFPNYSSELNVNALELDDSALYLCASSSSYEQYFGPGTRLTVT.

The V and J genes are TRBV7-9 and TRBJ2-3, with a weak D call TRBD2 (5 bases). Germline lookup yields CDR1 SEHNR and CDR2 FQNEAQ (reference sequence). With 5 bases removed from V and 1 base from J, the gap between germline ends came to 16 bases. The CDR3 consists of 16 residues. This CDR3 is CASSPVEGQGTDTQYF. CDR3 coding DNA: TGTGCCAGCAGCCCTGTTGAGGGCCAAGGCACAGATACGCAGTATTTT.

The chain employs TRBV27 and TRBJ2-5, with D maybe TRBD1 (5 bases). V was cut by 4 bases and J by 2 bases, with 14 bases left in between. Germline values: CDR1 MNHEY, CDR2 SMNVEV (reference sequence). This CDR3 is 15 amino acids long. The CDR3 here is CASSSPEQGQETQYF. The CDR3 DNA is TGTGCCAGCAGTTCTCCAGAGCAGGGACAAGAGACCCAGTACTTC.

The chain joins TRBV5-1 to TRBJ2-1; TRBD2 matches 11 bases. CDR3 size: 16 residues. Looked up from germline, CDR1 is SGHRS and CDR2 is YFSETQ. With V trimmed by 7 bases and J by 2 bases, 8 bases remained unmatched. CDR3 in DNA: TGCGCCAGCCGAAGGCTAGCGGGGGGCCCCTACAATGAGCAGTTCTTC. Translated: CASRRLAGGPYNEQFF.

J is TRBJ2-1 and V is TRBV25-1, with D possibly TRBD2 on 6 matching bases. Germline CDR1 is MGHDK and CDR2 is SYGVNS. This CDR3 spans 14 amino acids. Trimming took 4 bases from V and 4 from J, leaving 11 bases between them. CDR3 loop: CASSASRGYNEQFF. The CDR3 DNA reads as TGTGCCAGCAGTGCCTCGCGGGGTTACAATGAGCAGTTCTTC.